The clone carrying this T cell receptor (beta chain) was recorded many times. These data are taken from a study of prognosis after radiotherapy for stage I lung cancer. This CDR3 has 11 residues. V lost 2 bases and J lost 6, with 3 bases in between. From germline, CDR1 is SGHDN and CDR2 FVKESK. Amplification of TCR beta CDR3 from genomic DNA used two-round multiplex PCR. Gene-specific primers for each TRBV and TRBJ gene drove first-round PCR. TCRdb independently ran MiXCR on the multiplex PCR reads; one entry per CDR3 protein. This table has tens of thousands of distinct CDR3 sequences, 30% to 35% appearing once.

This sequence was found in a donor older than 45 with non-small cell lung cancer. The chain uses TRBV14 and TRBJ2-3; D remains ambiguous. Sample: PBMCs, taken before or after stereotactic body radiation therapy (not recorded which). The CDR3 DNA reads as TGTGCCAGCAGCCAATTTGATACGCAGTATTTT. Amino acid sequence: CASSQFDTQYF.